The present T cell receptor (beta chain) was sequenced within a study of T cells in Graves' hyperthyroidism and ophthalmopathy. TCR beta CDR3 region amplification was performed from RNA transcripts. First-round RT-PCR of the TCR CDR3 relied on the HTBI primer set. TCRdb re-called the multiplex PCR reads through MiXCR, storing one row per CDR3 protein. The table has around 540,000 distinct CDR3 sequences, roughly 46% seen once. There are a few counts of this clonotype. The antigen is undetermined. Whole-study findings and limits: Blood shared most expanded thyroid clonotypes above 0.001.

The CDR3 sequence is 12 residues long. V lost 1 base to trimming and J lost 10 bases, with 11 bases between them. Per germline, CDR1 SGHVS and CDR2 FNYEAQ. Graves' hyperthyroidism was deemed stable absent ophthalmopathy progression within 18 months. The sample consisted of peripheral blood or thyroid tissue (not recorded which). This chain joins TRBV7-6 and TRBJ2-7; D is uncertain. The receptor was derived from a woman between 18 and 29 years old with Graves' hyperthyroidism. The CDR3 DNA is TGTGCCAGCAGCTTAGTCCCCCATGACCAGTACTTC. Its translation is CASSLVPHDQYF.